This T cell receptor beta chain was captured by sequencing in a study of control samples from healthy donors and cancer patients (dated by TCRdb to 2020 to 2022). The CDR3 runs 15 residues from the cysteine to the phenylalanine. Only the CDR3 part of the read is kept: 45 bases, read in frame from the first base. Trimming leaves V shorter by 6 bases and J shorter by 2 bases, with the junction holding 8 bases beyond the gene matches. CDR1 and CDR2 were assigned from the germline V gene as KGHSH and LQKENI. In regard to this clone: Its antigen has not been determined. One base away there is no much larger clone; base qualities are not given.

Library preparation used the immunoSEQ multiplex PCR assay. Drawn from immuneACCESS, this table holds only the in-frame rearrangements with V and J called that TCRdb kept. Clones are partly lost; checked studies trace under half to an unresolved V gene and leave the rest unexplained. The sample table records about 84,000 clones; 91% of these occur just once. The ten largest make up 15% to 20% of the sample. Material for sequencing was blood. The chain uses TRBV18 and TRBJ1-2; TRBD1 lines up with 8 middle nucleotides. This TCR came from a man in his forties or fifties in good health. At the DNA level, the sequence is TGTGCCAGCTCCCCAAACCGGGACAGGAACTATGGCTACACCTTC. Its translation is CASSPNRDRNYGYTF. The full variable domain, completed from the reference TRBV18 and TRBJ1-2 proteins outside the CDR3, reads NAGVMQNPRHLVRRRGQEARLRCSPMKGHSHVYWYRQLPEEGLKFMVYLQKENIIDESGMPKERFSAEFPKEGPSILRIQQVVRGDSAAYFCASSPNRDRNYGYTFGSGTRLTVV.